This record covers a single T cell receptor beta chain. Its recognized antigen is unknown. No clone much larger than this one lies a single base away; base qualities are absent. Read against the paper, the sample's time point label means: baseline before first vaccination. Vaccinee samples were obtained from the UK trials COV001 and COV002, which included a single-blind randomized controlled phase 2/3 trial of AZD1222 (ChAdOx1 nCoV-19) in healthy adults. For TCRbeta chain sequencing, PBMC samples from trial participants were taken at day 0 and at day 28 after the second dose. The germline V gene supplies CDR1 SGHRS and CDR2 YFSETQ. The cysteine opens and the phenylalanine closes a CDR3 of 15 amino acids. Only CDR3 DNA remains: 45 bases, in frame from the first base. Clipping removes 0 bases from V and 10 bases from J, with 5 as the unmatched junction base count. The data originate from a study of T cell responses to AZD1222 COVID-19 vaccine (dated by TCRdb to the early 2020s). As for the study more broadly: AZD1222 recipients with second doses at about 4 weeks or about 12 weeks were pooled, because spike-specific TCR depth and breadth did not differ between schedules. Trial participants were enrolled by age into subgroups of 18-55, 56-69 and 70-plus years, and about 150, 27 and 61 TCR-sequenced participants, respectively, were included in these subgroups. A total of under 250 trial participants underwent TCR sequencing, of whom roughly 210 had received two doses of AZD1222 and roughly 26 had received two doses of the MenACWY control vaccine.

The CDR3 regions of human TCRbeta chains were subjected to immunosequencing. On the authors' methods: Repertoire TCRs were checked for matches against a reference library of SARS-CoV-2-specific TCRs that had been generated using the MIRA antigen-specificity platform. Breadth meant the fraction of unique TCRs that were SARS-CoV-2-associated, whereas depth meant the fraction of total T cells that were SARS-CoV-2-associated. Using the MIRA data, every spike-specific TCR was mapped to the spike region that the TCR reacted to and assigned to either a CD4 or a CD8 class. Log10-transformed breadth and depth values were compared by one-way ANOVA with Sidak's multiple comparisons tests. TCRdb provides this immuneACCESS table in a form limited to in-frame rearrangements. Some clones are lacking; in checked studies, under half of them reflect an unresolved V gene, and why the rest are absent is not known. V and J calls and clone size are given by that table; D and trimming were obtained from the DNA. The table for this sample lists more than 110,000 clones; approximately 90% of them were counted only once. The ten largest clones represent 5% to 6.5% of the sample.

Broader findings and caveats from the paper: The whole spike protein was spanned by vaccine-associated CD4 TCRs, and dominant responses were seen in regions 160-218 and 743-854. After two AZD1222 doses, spike-specific TCR breadth and depth were significantly higher than at day 0 and than in MenACWY recipients. No day 14 peak-response samples were available, so repertoires were characterized only after the peak T cell response. In the small 56-69-year group, the increase in depth fell short of significance, most likely because of low power. Reportedly, almost half of the unique spike-specific TCRs recognized epitopes lying outside the regions that are mutated in the B.1.351 and B.1.1.7 variants. Most participants were white British and females outnumbered males, and the authors suggested that clonal diversity may have been underestimated. Only 5 to 7 AZD1222 recipients were SARS-CoV-2 seropositive at baseline, limiting conclusions about previously exposed vaccinees.

In this chain, TRBV5-1 is recombined with TRBJ2-1; 12 nucleotides in the junction match TRBD2. This TCR was sampled from an adult in good health. This material consisted of peripheral blood, taken on day 0 of AZD1222 vaccination. CDR3 protein: CASSLGLAGEGEQFF. Read as DNA, the sequence is TGCGCCAGCAGCTTGGGACTAGCGGGAGAAGGGGAGCAGTTCTTC.